Listed below are T cell receptor beta chains from one sample, sequenced in a study of early stage breast cancer tumors. Clones were sequenced by immunoSEQ multiplex PCR, and TCRdb holds only the in-frame ones, with some missing. Of some 32,000 clones listed, roughly 77% are singletons. Sequencing was carried out using breast tumor tissue. The receptors derive from a person in their thirties with breast cancer. The CDR3 runs from the conserved cysteine through the conserved F or W. D genes are given only for firm matches. Clone size is shown for a subset of rows, as once, few, many or a class of expanded clone.

.	TRBD2	TRBJ2-1	TRBV9	TGTGCCAGCAGCGGACTAGCGGGAGAACACAATGAGCAGTTCTTC	CASSGLAGEHNEQFF
few	TRBD1	TRBJ1-3	TRBV30	TGTGCCTGGAGTGTAGGGACAGGTAGACATTTT	CAWSVGTGRHF
.	.	TRBJ1-5	TRBV6-1	TGTGCCAGCAGTGAAAACGAGGGGAAGCCCCAGCATTTT	CASSENEGKPQHF
.	TRBD1	TRBJ2-7	TRBV6-5	TGTGCCAGCAGCCGGGACAGGGGGCTCAGCGAGCAGTACTTC	CASSRDRGLSEQYF
.	TRBD1	TRBJ2-3	TRBV5-8	TGTGCCAGCAGCTTCGGGACAGGTGGGACAGATACGCAGTATTTT	CASSFGTGGTDTQYF
.	TRBD2	TRBJ2-7	TRBV7-9	TGTGCCAGCAGCTGGGGGACTAGCGTAAACGAGCAGTACTTC	CASSWGTSVNEQYF
.	TRBD1	TRBJ1-5	TRBV7-9	TGTGCCAGCGGGACAGGAAGCAATCAGCCCCAGCATTTT	CASGTGSNQPQHF
.	.	TRBJ1-2	TRBV2	TGTGCCAGCAGTGGGGAGAACTATGGCTACACCTTC	CASSGENYGYTF
.	TRBD1	TRBJ2-7	TRBV9	TGTGCCAGCAGCGTAGGACAGGGGGTTTACGAGCAGTACTTC	CASSVGQGVYEQYF
few	TRBD1	TRBJ2-7	TRBV5-1	TGCGCCAGCAGCTTTCCCCGGGACAGTAACTCCTACGAGCAGTACTTC	CASSFPRDSNSYEQYF
medium-sized	.	TRBJ1-3	TRBV5-1	TGCGCCAGCAGCTTGGAGAGCTCTGGAAACACCATATATTTT	CASSLESSGNTIYF
few	.	TRBJ2-1	TRBV7-2	TGTGCCAGCAGCCCGGGAGCTACGTCGGTAAATGAGCAGTTCTTC	CASSPGATSVNEQFF
.	TRBD2	TRBJ2-2	TRBV4-3	TGCGCCAGCAGCCAAGCCCGACTAGCGGGAGACGGGGAGCTGTTTTTT	CASSQARLAGDGELFF
.	.	TRBJ2-5	TRBV6-4	TGTGCCAGCAGTCCCAACTTCGGAGAGACCCAGTACTTC	CASSPNFGETQYF
.	TRBD1	TRBJ1-2	TRBV5-1	TGCGCCAGCAGCCCAGGGGACAGTTTTAACTATGGCTACACCTTC	CASSPGDSFNYGYTF
.	TRBD2	TRBJ2-5	TRBV18	TGTGCCAGCTCACCGCGGGAGTCTCAAGAGACCCAGTACTTC	CASSPRESQETQYF
few	.	TRBJ1-1	TRBV5-4	TGTGCCAGCAGCTTGACGAGGGGACTGAACACTGAAGCTTTCTTT	CASSLTRGLNTEAFF
.	.	TRBJ2-6	TRBV4-3	TGCGCCAGCAGCCAAGAAGTAGGGTCTGGGGCCAACGTCCTGACTTTC	CASSQEVGSGANVLTF
.	.	TRBJ2-3	TRBV18	TGTGCCACGGTACAGGGGACTCACACAGATACGCAGTATTTT	CATVQGTHTDTQYF
.	TRBD2	TRBJ2-7	TRBV18	TGTGCCAGCTCAGCGGGAGGGCCGTACGAGCAGTACTTC	CASSAGGPYEQYF
.	.	TRBJ2-4	TRBV10-1	TGCGCCAGCAGTGTGGGGGACATTCAGTACTTC	CASSVGDIQYF
.	TRBD1	TRBJ1-4	TRBV30	TGTGCCTGGAGCAAGACAGGGATGCGAGAAAAACTGTTTTTT	CAWSKTGMREKLFF
.	.	TRBJ2-2	TRBV5-1	TGCGCCAGCAGCTTCCAAGGGACACGCGACGCGAACACCGGGGAGCTGTTTTTT	CASSFQGTRDANTGELFF
.	.	TRBJ2-7	TRBV13	TGTGCCAGCAGCTTAATGCTCCCCGGGACGCCTTCCTACGAGCAGTACTTC	CASSLMLPGTPSYEQYF
.	.	TRBJ1-2	TRBV19	TGTGCCGTAAGTAGGGCAGGACCAAACTATGGCTACACCTTC	CAVSRAGPNYGYTF
.	.	TRBJ2-5	TRBV13	TGTGCCAGCAGCCCCCCAACGGGTGTGCGGCAAGAGACCCAGTACTTC	CASSPPTGVRQETQYF
.	.	TRBJ1-1	TRBV6-6	TGTGCCAGCAGTTATGCTGACAACCGCAACACTGAAGCTTTCTTT	CASSYADNRNTEAFF
few	.	TRBJ2-7	TRBV2	TGTGCCAGCAGTGAGGGGTGGGGCTACGAGCAGTACTTC	CASSEGWGYEQYF
.	.	TRBJ2-2	TRBV4-2	TGTGCCAGCAGCCCCCAGGTACCGAACACCGGGGAGCTGTTTTTT	CASSPQVPNTGELFF
.	TRBD1	TRBJ1-1	TRBV5-1	TGCGCCAGCAGCCCAGGACAGGGGAACGCTGAAGCTTTCTTT	CASSPGQGNAEAFF
.	.	TRBJ1-3	TRBV11-2	TGTGCCAGCAGCCCCGGTACAGGAAACACCATATATTTT	CASSPGTGNTIYF
.	.	TRBJ1-2	TRBV7-6	TGTGCCAGCAGCTTGGGACATTCCGCTGATGGCTACACCTTC	CASSLGHSADGYTF
.	.	TRBJ2-1	TRBV7-8	TGTGCCAGCAGCTTAGTGGTCCAGGCGGGGAATGAGCAGTTCTTC	CASSLVVQAGNEQFF
.	TRBD2	TRBJ2-1	TRBV5-1	TGCGCCAGCAGCTTAAGGGCGGGAGTGAACTACAATGAGCAGTTCTTC	CASSLRAGVNYNEQFF
.	TRBD1	TRBJ1-1	TRBV11-3	TGTGCCAGCAGCCCAGGGGGTAGTAACACTGAAGCTTTCTTT	CASSPGGSNTEAFF
once	TRBD1	TRBJ1-1	TRBV10-3	TGTGCCATCAGACCCGGGACAGGGGGCGGGACTGAAGCTTTCTTT	CAIRPGTGGGTEAFF
.	TRBD2	TRBJ2-7	TRBV14	TGTGCCAGCAGTCGGACTAGCGCGGGAAGAAGGTACGAGCAGTACTTC	CASSRTSAGRRYEQYF